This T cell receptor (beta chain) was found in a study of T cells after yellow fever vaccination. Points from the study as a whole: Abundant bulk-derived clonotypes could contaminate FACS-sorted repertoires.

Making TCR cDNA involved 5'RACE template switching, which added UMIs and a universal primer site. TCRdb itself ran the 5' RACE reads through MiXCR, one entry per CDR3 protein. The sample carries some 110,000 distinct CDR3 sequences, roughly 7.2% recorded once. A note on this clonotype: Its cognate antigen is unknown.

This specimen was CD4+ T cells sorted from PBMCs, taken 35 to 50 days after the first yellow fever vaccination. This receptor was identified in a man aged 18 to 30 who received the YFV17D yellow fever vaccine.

CDR3 amino acids: CASSSPKRTGELFF. The CDR3 bases are TGTGCCAGCAGCTCCCCCAAGCGCACCGGGGAGCTGTTTTTT. V usage is TRBV21-1 and J usage is TRBJ2-2; the table gives TRBD1 as D, unverified against the DNA. TRBV21-1 is a documented pseudogene. The CDR3 is 14 residues long.